One and the same sample provided the 19 T cell receptor beta chains below, sequenced in a study of chemoradiotherapy in HPV16-positive cancers. Data came from immunoSEQ multiplex PCR; TCRdb stores just in-frame clones and leaves some out. The sample yields over 14,000 clones, over 70% seen once. Sample acquisition took place from a patient who underwent chemoradiotherapy. The receptors come from a human donor with HPV-associated anogenital cancer.

The rearrangement links TRBV28 to TRBJ1-5; no clear D. The CDR3 has 11 residues. Trimming cost V 3 bases and J 7 bases, with 4 bases left between them. In germline, CDR1 is MDHEN, CDR2 SYDVKM. The CDR3 here is CASSFEQPQHF. The CDR3 DNA is TGTGCCAGCAGTTTTGAGCAGCCCCAGCATTTT.

The gene calls are TRBV27 and TRBJ2-7; D possibly corresponds to TRBD1 (6 bases). V was cut by 4 bases and J by 4 bases, with 11 bases left in between. The germline CDR1 and CDR2 sequences are MNHEY and SMNVEV (reference sequence). The CDR3 runs 13 residues. The CDR3 DNA reads as TGTGCCAGCAGTTCAGCAGGGGTTTACGAGCAGTACTTC. Translated: CASSSAGVYEQYF.

The chain is built from TRBV7-6 and TRBJ1-2; 9 nucleotides line up with TRBD1. Germline CDR1 is SGHVS and CDR2 is FNYEAQ. Trimming took 1 base from V and 8 from J; bases not matched to a gene: 14. The CDR3 is 17 amino acids. CDR3 region: CASSLGGWGQGASGYTF. As DNA, the CDR3 is TGTGCCAGCAGCTTAGGGGGGTGGGGACAGGGCGCCAGCGGCTACACCTTC. Supplemented by reference TRBV7-6 and TRBJ1-2, the full variable domain reads GAGVSQSPRYKVTKRGQDVALRCDPISGHVSLYWYRQALGQGPEFLTYFNYEAQQDKSGLPNDRFSAERPEGSISTLTIQRTEQRDSAMYRCASSLGGWGQGASGYTFGSGTRLTVV.

The chain carries TRBV11-2 and TRBJ2-1; either TRBD1 or TRBD2 may fit D (5 bases each). CDR3 size: 17 residues. Germline assignment: CDR1 SGHAT and CDR2 FQNNGV. The ends were cut back, 5 bases at V and 8 bases at J, with 25 bases in the middle. DNA for the CDR3: TGTGCCAGCAGCACCACCCCCGGGACCCCGGAGGTCGATGAGCAGTTCTTC. The encoded protein is CASSTTPGTPEVDEQFF. Together with reference TRBV11-2 and TRBJ2-1, the CDR3 gives the full variable domain: EAGVAQSPRYKIIEKRQSVAFWCNPISGHATLYWYQQILGQGPKLLIQFQNNGVVDDSQLPKDRFSAERLKGVDSTLKIQPAKLEDSAVYLCASSTTPGTPEVDEQFFGPGTRLTVL.

This rearrangement joins TRBV11-2 to TRBJ2-7; tentative D call: TRBD1 (6 bases). The CDR3 totals 15 residues. Trimming removed 0 bases at V and 5 bases at J, with 14 bases between. Germline loops: CDR1 SGHAT, CDR2 FQNNGV. In DNA, the CDR3 is TGTGCCAGCAGCTTAGATATGGGGGCGTTCGACGAGCAGTACTTC. This codes for CASSLDMGAFDEQYF.

V and J are TRBV5-1 and TRBJ2-7; D call uncertain. The V and J ends lost 4 bases and 3 bases respectively, with 14 bases between them. The CDR3 contains 14 residues. Germline V CDR1 and CDR2: SGHRS, YFSETQ. The DNA of the CDR3 is TGCGCCAGCAGCACCCGGGCCGGGCTCTACGAGCAGTACTTC. It is translated as CASSTRAGLYEQYF.

V is TRBV11-3 and J is TRBJ1-2, with 7 bases matching TRBD1. Germline loops: CDR1 SGHNT, CDR2 YENEEA. CDR3 length equals 20 residues. V was clipped by 1 base and J by 4 bases; unmatched bases: 21. The CDR3 DNA sequence: TGTGCCAGCAGCTTAGCTCCCAAGAGGGGAGGGGGCAAAGTATTCTATGGCTACACCTTC. It encodes CASSLAPKRGGGKVFYGYTF.

The chain combines TRBV5-1 with TRBJ2-1; D remains ambiguous. Trimming took 0 bases from V and 7 from J, leaving 2 bases between them. The CDR3 sequence is 11 residues long. CDR1 and CDR2 from the germline V gene are SGHRS and YFSETQ. The CDR3 DNA reads TGCGCCAGCAGCTTGGGTAATGAGCAGTTCTTC. It translates to CASSLGNEQFF.

Note on this clone: Different DNA sequences within this sample yield the same CDR3. The J gene is TRBJ2-1, the V gene TRBV9; the match to TRBD2 covers 12 bases. CDR3 length: 16 amino acids. Losses at the gene ends were 3 bases for V and 4 bases for J; bases not matched to a gene: 5. The germline CDR1 and CDR2 sequences are SGDLS and YYNGEE. For the CDR3, the DNA is TGTGCCAGCAGCGGACCTAGCGGGGGGGCTTACAATGAGCAGTTCTTC. It codes for CASSGPSGGAYNEQFF.

V and J are TRBV5-1 and TRBJ1-1, with no clear D. CDR3 length: 16 residues. V was pared by 0 bases and J by 1 base, with 13 bases between. Germline V gene sequence: CDR1 SGHRS, CDR2 YFSETQ. Here the CDR3 reads CASSLVGGRQNTEAFF. The CDR3, as DNA: TGCGCCAGCAGCTTGGTAGGAGGGCGTCAGAACACTGAAGCTTTCTTT.

The chain couples TRBV5-1 to TRBJ1-4; TRBD1 aligns across 8 bases. The germline CDR1 and CDR2 sequences are SGHRS and YFSETQ. V lost 3 bases and J lost 7; bases outside the gene matches: 5. The CDR3 contains 14 residues. The CDR3 bases are TGCGCCAGCAGCTCAGGGGGCGTCGGTGAAAAACTGTTTTTT. The encoded protein is CASSSGGVGEKLFF.

The chain is built from TRBV6-5 and TRBJ2-1; 7 bases line up with TRBD2. CDR1 and CDR2 (germline): MNHEY, SVGAGI. The CDR3 has 15 amino acids. V lost 6 bases, J lost 1 base, and 6 bases stayed unmatched. The CDR3 sequence is CASRRGGGSYNEQFF. DNA of the CDR3: TGTGCCAGCAGACGAGGCGGGGGATCCTACAATGAGCAGTTCTTC.

The V call is TRBV27, the J call TRBJ2-1; D not certain. CDR3 length equals 11 residues. Trimming took 5 bases from V and 10 from J, leaving 9 bases between them. Germline V gene sequence: CDR1 MNHEY, CDR2 SMNVEV (reference sequence). CDR3 nucleotides: TGTGCCAGCAGTGTCCTCGGAGAGCAGTTCTTC. Protein product: CASSVLGEQFF.

This chain links TRBV6-5 with TRBJ1-5; D is ambiguous. The CDR3 covers 13 residues. V was shortened by 2 bases and J by 3 bases, with 5 bases between the two germline ends. Germline CDR1 is MNHEY and CDR2 is SVGAGI. CDR3 protein: CASSYGPNQPQHF. CDR3 nucleotide sequence: TGTGCCAGCAGTTACGGCCCCAATCAGCCCCAGCATTTT.

V and J are TRBV19 and TRBJ1-1; 7 bases are a match to TRBD1. This CDR3 has 13 residues. V gave up 5 bases and J gave up 6 bases; unmatched junction bases: 6. Germline V lookup: CDR1 LNHDA, CDR2 SQIVND (reference sequence). CDR3 DNA: TGTGCCAGTAGTGCGCAGGGGGGGGCTGAAGCTTTCTTT. Its translation is CASSAQGGAEAFF.

The chain carries TRBV5-1 and TRBJ2-5; D may be TRBD1 (5 bases). Germline V lookup: CDR1 SGHRS, CDR2 YFSETQ. Trimming pared 2 bases from V and 5 bases from J, leaving 19 bases between. The CDR3 runs 16 residues. The CDR3: CASSFGKAGIIETQYF. CDR3 coding DNA: TGCGCCAGCAGCTTTGGGAAGGCAGGGATTATTGAGACCCAGTACTTC.

The chain carries TRBV5-5 and TRBJ2-5, with 12 bases identical to TRBD2. This CDR3 is built from 14 residues. J lost 5 bases, V lost 5 bases, and 4 bases had no gene match. CDR1 and CDR2 (germline): SGHKS, YYEKEE (reference sequence). In DNA, the CDR3 is TGTGCCAGCAGAGCTAGCGGGGGGGATGAGACCCAGTACTTC. Its translation: CASRASGGDETQYF.

The genes are TRBV2 and TRBJ2-1; 8 bases map to TRBD2. Trimming cost V 6 bases and J 13 bases; bases outside gene matches: 8. This CDR3 is 12 amino acids long. CDR1 is SNHLY and CDR2 is FYNNEI in the germline V gene. The CDR3 DNA is TGTGCCAGCAGGGCGCCGGGGGGGCGTCAGTTCTTC. Translating gives CASRAPGGRQFF.

This clone was detected only a few times. The chain links TRBV30 to TRBJ1-1; D is perhaps TRBD1 (6 bases). The germline V and J ends were trimmed by 1 base and 10 bases, with 10 bases remaining between them. This CDR3 comprises 11 residues. CDR1 is GTSNPN, CDR2 SVGIG, per germline (reference sequence). The CDR3 region has the DNA TGTGCCTGGAGTGGTACAGGGAGAGCTTTCTTT. This encodes CAWSGTGRAFF.